Listed below are T cell receptor beta chains from one sample, sequenced in a study of T cell responses to AZD1222 COVID-19 vaccine. Sequenced by immunoSEQ multiplex PCR; TCRdb stores in-frame clones only, minus some. Found here are 80,000 or so clones, nearly 90% of them singletons; the top ten hold about 5%. The starting material was peripheral blood, obtained on day 0 of MenACWY control vaccination. The receptors shown here come from an adult in good health. Both conserved end residues are part of each CDR3. Each record gives: J gene, clone size, V gene, D gene, CDR3 DNA, CDR3 protein. A D gene is named only where the DNA matches it firmly. For some rows the clone size is stated as once, few or many, or as a class when expanded; others skip it.

J gene: TRBJ1-5; clone size: .; V gene: TRBV24-1; D gene: .; CDR3 DNA: TGTGCCACAGGAGACGTAGGGCCCCAGCATTTT; CDR3 protein: CATGDVGPQHF
J gene: TRBJ1-5; clone size: .; V gene: TRBV3-1/TRBV3-2; D gene: .; CDR3 DNA: TGTGCCAGCAGCCAAGGGGCGGGCTACCAGCCCCAGCATTTT; CDR3 protein: CASSQGAGYQPQHF
J gene: TRBJ2-1; clone size: few; V gene: TRBV5-5; D gene: TRBD2; CDR3 DNA: TGTGCCAGCAGCTTGGGCATGGGGGGAGGGGAGCAGTTCTTC; CDR3 protein: CASSLGMGGGEQFF
J gene: TRBJ1-1; clone size: .; V gene: TRBV4-3; D gene: TRBD1; CDR3 DNA: TGCGCCAGCAGCCAAGCGGGACAGGGTCTCACTGAAGCTTTCTTT; CDR3 protein: CASSQAGQGLTEAFF
J gene: TRBJ1-4; clone size: .; V gene: TRBV27; D gene: .; CDR3 DNA: TGTGCCAGCAGTTCGAACAGCAATTCTGAAAAACTGTTTTTT; CDR3 protein: CASSSNSNSEKLFF
J gene: TRBJ2-7; clone size: .; V gene: TRBV7-2; D gene: TRBD1; CDR3 DNA: TGTGCCAGCAGCCCCCGGACAGGTAGATCCCACGAGCAGTACTTC; CDR3 protein: CASSPRTGRSHEQYF
J gene: TRBJ2-4; clone size: .; V gene: TRBV2; D gene: .; CDR3 DNA: TGTGCCAGCAGAGCTTCAGGGAGGCTAGCCAAAAACATTCAGTACTTC; CDR3 protein: CASRASGRLAKNIQYF
J gene: TRBJ2-7; clone size: .; V gene: TRBV6-5; D gene: TRBD2; CDR3 DNA: TGTGCCAGCAACCAGGCCCGGGACTACTTCGGCGAGCAGTACTTC; CDR3 protein: CASNQARDYFGEQYF
J gene: TRBJ2-7; clone size: .; V gene: TRBV30; D gene: TRBD2; CDR3 DNA: TGTGCCTGGAGTCCCCCTAGCGGCTCCTACGAGCAGTACTTC; CDR3 protein: CAWSPPSGSYEQYF
J gene: TRBJ2-1; clone size: .; V gene: TRBV14; D gene: .; CDR3 DNA: TGTGCCAGCAGCCAAGGATCTAGCTCCTACAATGAGCAGTTCTTC; CDR3 protein: CASSQGSSSYNEQFF
J gene: TRBJ1-2; clone size: .; V gene: TRBV6-5; D gene: TRBD1; CDR3 DNA: TGTGCCAGCAGACCGGACAGGGACTATGGCTACACCTTC; CDR3 protein: CASRPDRDYGYTF
J gene: TRBJ2-1; clone size: .; V gene: TRBV28; D gene: .; CDR3 DNA: TGTGCCAGCAGTTTGTCAGGGTACTCCTACAATGAGCAGTTCTTC; CDR3 protein: CASSLSGYSYNEQFF
J gene: TRBJ1-1; clone size: .; V gene: TRBV6-6; D gene: .; CDR3 DNA: TGTGCCAGCAGCCCTTTGGACACTGAAGCTTTCTTT; CDR3 protein: CASSPLDTEAFF
J gene: TRBJ1-2; clone size: .; V gene: TRBV5-4; D gene: TRBD1; CDR3 DNA: TGTGCCAGCAGCGACGGAGGAGGGGGCAAAGACTATGGCTACACCTTC; CDR3 protein: CASSDGGGGKDYGYTF
J gene: TRBJ1-6; clone size: .; V gene: TRBV9; D gene: .; CDR3 DNA: TGTGCCAGCAGCGTTACAGGTACTTCCGATTCACCCCTCCACTTT; CDR3 protein: CASSVTGTSDSPLHF
J gene: TRBJ1-4; clone size: few; V gene: TRBV5-1; D gene: .; CDR3 DNA: TGCGCCAGCAGCTCGACTCCAGGGGCCCTAAATGAAAAACTGTTTTTT; CDR3 protein: CASSSTPGALNEKLFF
J gene: TRBJ2-3; clone size: .; V gene: TRBV27; D gene: .; CDR3 DNA: TGTGCCAGCAGCTACAAACAGGGCTCAGATACGCAGTATTTT; CDR3 protein: CASSYKQGSDTQYF
J gene: TRBJ2-1; clone size: .; V gene: TRBV2; D gene: .; CDR3 DNA: TGTGCCAGCAGCTGGGACGGCCGATACAATGAGCAGTTCTTC; CDR3 protein: CASSWDGRYNEQFF
J gene: TRBJ2-3; clone size: .; V gene: TRBV7-2; D gene: .; CDR3 DNA: TGTGCCAGCAGCTTAGCGGCTGCCAGAAGCACAGATACGCAGTATTTT; CDR3 protein: CASSLAAARSTDTQYF
J gene: TRBJ1-5; clone size: .; V gene: TRBV6-6; D gene: .; CDR3 DNA: TGTGCCAGCACTTCTCCAGGGGGCAATCAGCCCCAGCATTTT; CDR3 protein: CASTSPGGNQPQHF
J gene: TRBJ1-2; clone size: .; V gene: TRBV10-3; D gene: TRBD1; CDR3 DNA: TGTGCCATCAGGGGGGGACAGGGGGCTGGTGGCTACACCTTC; CDR3 protein: CAIRGGQGAGGYTF
J gene: TRBJ1-2; clone size: .; V gene: TRBV2; D gene: .; CDR3 DNA: TGTGCCAGCAGGTACAGGGTATCAGGCGGCTACACCTTC; CDR3 protein: CASRYRVSGGYTF
J gene: TRBJ2-7; clone size: .; V gene: TRBV6-2/TRBV6-3; D gene: .; CDR3 DNA: TGTGCCAGCAGTGACCGGTCCTACGAGCAGTACTTC; CDR3 protein: CASSDRSYEQYF
J gene: TRBJ1-2; clone size: .; V gene: TRBV29-1; D gene: .; CDR3 DNA: TGCAGCGTTGAAGATCCAGGGTCCACCTATGGCTACACCTTC; CDR3 protein: CSVEDPGSTYGYTF
J gene: TRBJ1-6; clone size: .; V gene: TRBV9; D gene: .; CDR3 DNA: TGTGCCAGCACTCACGACGACAGTACTAATTCACCCCTCCACTTT; CDR3 protein: CASTHDDSTNSPLHF
J gene: TRBJ2-1; clone size: .; V gene: TRBV7-3; D gene: .; CDR3 DNA: TGTGCCAGCAGCTACATTGGGGGGGCCCCCGTTAATGAGCAGTTCTTC; CDR3 protein: CASSYIGGAPVNEQFF
J gene: TRBJ2-5; clone size: .; V gene: TRBV15; D gene: .; CDR3 DNA: TGTGCCACCAGCAAATCGGGGGACTCCGAGGAGACCCAGTACTTC; CDR3 protein: CATSKSGDSEETQYF
J gene: TRBJ2-5; clone size: .; V gene: TRBV7-9; D gene: .; CDR3 DNA: TGTGCCAGCAGCTTCGTCCTAGGGGAGACCCAGTACTTC; CDR3 protein: CASSFVLGETQYF
J gene: TRBJ2-2; clone size: .; V gene: TRBV7-9; D gene: TRBD2; CDR3 DNA: TGTGCCAGCAGCTTAGCGGGGCTAGCGGGGTTCACCGGGGAGCTGTTTTTT; CDR3 protein: CASSLAGLAGFTGELFF
J gene: TRBJ2-3; clone size: .; V gene: TRBV20-1; D gene: .; CDR3 DNA: TGCAGTGCGTTCGCCTCAGATACGCAGTATTTT; CDR3 protein: CSAFASDTQYF
J gene: TRBJ2-7; clone size: .; V gene: TRBV24-1; D gene: .; CDR3 DNA: TGTGCCACCAGTGATTCTTTCGGACAGAGCTCCTACGAGCAGTACTTC; CDR3 protein: CATSDSFGQSSYEQYF
J gene: TRBJ2-7; clone size: .; V gene: TRBV9; D gene: .; CDR3 DNA: TGTGCCAGCAGCGCCACATCGGACGGCTCCTACGAGCAGTACTTC; CDR3 protein: CASSATSDGSYEQYF
J gene: TRBJ1-4; clone size: .; V gene: TRBV7-8; D gene: TRBD1; CDR3 DNA: TGTGCCAGCAGCCTCGACAGGGAGGGAAAACTGTTTTTT; CDR3 protein: CASSLDREGKLFF
J gene: TRBJ2-6; clone size: .; V gene: TRBV5-4; D gene: .; CDR3 DNA: TGTGCCAGCAGCTTGCTCCGGGCCTCCCGGGGTGGGGCCAACGTCCTGACTTTC; CDR3 protein: CASSLLRASRGGANVLTF
J gene: TRBJ1-4; clone size: .; V gene: TRBV5-1; D gene: .; CDR3 DNA: TGCGCCAGCGGCCGGGGTGGCACTAATGAAAAACTGTTTTTT; CDR3 protein: CASGRGGTNEKLFF
J gene: TRBJ2-7; clone size: .; V gene: TRBV11-3; D gene: TRBD1; CDR3 DNA: TGTGCCAGCAGCTTATTTGGGACAGGGTCTGGCGAGCAGTACTTC; CDR3 protein: CASSLFGTGSGEQYF
J gene: TRBJ2-7; clone size: .; V gene: TRBV11-2; D gene: TRBD1; CDR3 DNA: TGTGCCAGCAGCTTAGATCTGACAGGGGGGATTGCCCAGTACTTC; CDR3 protein: CASSLDLTGGIAQYF
J gene: TRBJ1-6; clone size: once; V gene: TRBV18; D gene: .; CDR3 DNA: TGTGCCAGCTCACCGAACTATGACACAGCAATTAATTCACCCCTCCACTTT; CDR3 protein: CASSPNYDTAINSPLHF
J gene: TRBJ1-2; clone size: .; V gene: TRBV6-2/TRBV6-3; D gene: TRBD1; CDR3 DNA: TGTGCCAGCAGTTACACAGGGGACTATGGCTACACCTTC; CDR3 protein: CASSYTGDYGYTF
J gene: TRBJ2-3; clone size: .; V gene: TRBV27; D gene: .; CDR3 DNA: TGTGCCAGCAGTCCAAAGACAGGCACAGATACGCAGTATTTT; CDR3 protein: CASSPKTGTDTQYF
J gene: TRBJ1-6; clone size: .; V gene: TRBV2; D gene: TRBD1; CDR3 DNA: TGTGCCAGCACTAGGGACAGGCCTGAGGATTCACCCCTCCACTTT; CDR3 protein: CASTRDRPEDSPLHF
J gene: TRBJ2-1; clone size: .; V gene: TRBV18; D gene: TRBD1; CDR3 DNA: TGTGCCAGCTCAGAGGGACAGGGATCCGCCAGTGAGCAGTTCTTC; CDR3 protein: CASSEGQGSASEQFF
J gene: TRBJ2-5; clone size: few; V gene: TRBV9; D gene: TRBD2; CDR3 DNA: TGTGCCAGCAGCCCCACTAGCGGGGGGTTCCGTATCGAGACCCAGTACTTC; CDR3 protein: CASSPTSGGFRIETQYF
J gene: TRBJ1-5; clone size: .; V gene: TRBV3-1/TRBV3-2; D gene: .; CDR3 DNA: TGTGCCAGCAGCCAAGGAGGTCTGCATCAGCCCCAGCATTTT; CDR3 protein: CASSQGGLHQPQHF
J gene: TRBJ1-1; clone size: .; V gene: TRBV9; D gene: .; CDR3 DNA: TGTGCCAGCAGCGTAGCGTCAGGGAACACTGAAGCTTTCTTT; CDR3 protein: CASSVASGNTEAFF
J gene: TRBJ1-5; clone size: .; V gene: TRBV9; D gene: .; CDR3 DNA: TGTGCCAGCAGCGTAGGGGCAGGAGACTATCAGCCCCAGCATTTT; CDR3 protein: CASSVGAGDYQPQHF
J gene: TRBJ1-6; clone size: .; V gene: TRBV19; D gene: .; CDR3 DNA: TGTGCCAGTAGTGTTGGACTTAGGGGAATTAATTCACCCCTCCACTTT; CDR3 protein: CASSVGLRGINSPLHF
J gene: TRBJ1-5; clone size: .; V gene: TRBV19; D gene: TRBD1; CDR3 DNA: TGTGCCAGTAGTCCAGGGGGCGCGGGTCAGCCCCAGCATTTT; CDR3 protein: CASSPGGAGQPQHF
J gene: TRBJ2-7; clone size: .; V gene: TRBV18; D gene: .; CDR3 DNA: TGTGCCAGCTCACCACAAGACAGGTCCTACGAGCAGTACTTC; CDR3 protein: CASSPQDRSYEQYF
J gene: TRBJ1-2; clone size: .; V gene: TRBV5-1; D gene: .; CDR3 DNA: TGCGCCAGCAGCCCGGGCGGGGGCGGGCAGCCCTATGGCTACACCTTC; CDR3 protein: CASSPGGGGQPYGYTF
J gene: TRBJ2-1; clone size: .; V gene: TRBV11-3; D gene: .; CDR3 DNA: TGTGCCAGCAGCTTAGCCTCGGGCAGGAATACCTACAATGAGCAGTTCTTC; CDR3 protein: CASSLASGRNTYNEQFF
J gene: TRBJ1-1; clone size: .; V gene: TRBV14; D gene: .; CDR3 DNA: TGTGCCAGCAGCGGACTAGGACACCTTGAAGCTTTCTTT; CDR3 protein: CASSGLGHLEAFF